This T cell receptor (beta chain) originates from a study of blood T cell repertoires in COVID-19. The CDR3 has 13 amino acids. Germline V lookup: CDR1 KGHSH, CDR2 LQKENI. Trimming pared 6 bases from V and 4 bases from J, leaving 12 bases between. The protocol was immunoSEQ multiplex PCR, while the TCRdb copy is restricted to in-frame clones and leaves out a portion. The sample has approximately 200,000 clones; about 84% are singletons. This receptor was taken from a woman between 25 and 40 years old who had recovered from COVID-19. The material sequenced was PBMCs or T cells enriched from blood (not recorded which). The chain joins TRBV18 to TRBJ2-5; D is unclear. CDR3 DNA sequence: TGTGCCAGCTCTTTTAGTGGAGTAGAGACCCAGTACTTC. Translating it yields CASSFSGVETQYF.